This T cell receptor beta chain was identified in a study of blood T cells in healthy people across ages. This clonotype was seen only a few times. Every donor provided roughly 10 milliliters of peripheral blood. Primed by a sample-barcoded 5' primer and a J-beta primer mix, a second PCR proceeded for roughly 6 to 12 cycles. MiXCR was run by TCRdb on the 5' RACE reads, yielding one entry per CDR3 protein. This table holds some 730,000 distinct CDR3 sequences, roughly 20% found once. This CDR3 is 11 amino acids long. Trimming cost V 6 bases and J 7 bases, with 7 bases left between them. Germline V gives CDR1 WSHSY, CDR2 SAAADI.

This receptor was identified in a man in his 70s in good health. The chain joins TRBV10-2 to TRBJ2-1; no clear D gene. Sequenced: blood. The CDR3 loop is CASSHGNEQFF. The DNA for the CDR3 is TGCGCCAGCAGCCACGGAAATGAGCAGTTCTTC.